This TCR beta chain was documented in a study of blood T cell repertoires in COVID-19. Looking at the study overall: Collection of acute and convalescent COVID-19 samples took place in the United States, Italy and Spain. The analysed material was cDNA or gDNA that came from T cells, B-cell-depleted T cells, or PBMCs.

Germline V gives CDR1 MDHEN, CDR2 SYDVKM. The CDR3 has 14 residues. With 6 bases clipped from V and 5 bases from J, the junction kept 7 bases outside the gene matches. This clone was picked up a small number of times. Study processing details: Amplifying reference gene primers gave estimates of nucleated cell counts. TCRdb keeps only in-frame clones here, not all; method: immunoSEQ multiplex PCR. V and J calls and clone size are given by that table; D and trimming were obtained from the DNA. The sample carries about 140,000 clones, 75% to 90% recorded once. The chain uses TRBV28 and TRBJ2-7, with 10 bases lining up with TRBD1. The sample comprised peripheral blood. The sequence was collected from a woman aged 45-59 years with acute or convalescent COVID-19. This CDR3 is CASSPVGQGNEQYF. The CDR3 coding sequence is TGTGCCAGCAGCCCCGTGGGACAGGGGAACGAGCAGTACTTC.